The 23 T cell receptor beta chains below were found in one sample sequenced in a study of shared clonotypes between healthy human individuals. TCRdb's table, derived via immunoSEQ multiplex PCR, lists solely in-frame clones and lacks some. The data hold approximately 2.4 million clones, with approximately 95% observed a single time. The sample consisted of naive CD4+ T cells sorted from blood. As to subset: CD45RA+ positively selected. The origin of the receptors is a man in his late teens or twenties in good health.

The J gene is TRBJ2-7, the V gene TRBV6-6; the D call may be TRBD1 or TRBD2 (6 bases each). This CDR3 spans 14 amino acids. Trimming shortened V by 7 bases and J by 5 bases, and 18 bases separated the two germline ends. Germline V lookup: CDR1 MNHNY, CDR2 SVGAGI (reference sequence). Written as DNA, the CDR3 is TGTGCCAGCACCCACCCCACGGGGGCGAACGAGCAGTACTTC. Protein product: CASTHPTGANEQYF.

The chain employs TRBV19 and TRBJ2-7; 15 bases are a match to TRBD2. The CDR3 loop spans 16 amino acids. After removal of 5 bases from V and 3 bases from J, the junction contained 5 bases not matched to a gene. CDR1 is LNHDA and CDR2 is SQIVND in the germline V gene (reference sequence). In DNA form, the CDR3 reads TGTGCCAGTAGTCGGGGACTAGCGGGAGGTAACTACGAGCAGTACTTC. The encoded protein is CASSRGLAGGNYEQYF.

J is TRBJ2-2 and V is TRBV6-6, with 9 bases matching TRBD1. V lost 6 bases to trimming and J lost 1 base; unmatched junction nucleotides: 6. Germline lookup yields CDR1 MNHNY and CDR2 SVGAGI (reference sequence). This CDR3 comprises 16 residues. The CDR3 loop is CASRSPTGGNTGELFF. The CDR3 DNA reads TGTGCCAGCAGATCCCCGACAGGGGGGAACACCGGGGAGCTGTTTTTT.

The rearrangement joins TRBV11-2 to TRBJ2-3; maybe TRBD1 (5 bases). CDR3 length: 14 amino acids. Per the germline V gene, CDR1 is SGHAT and CDR2 is FQNNGV. Between the trimmed V and J ends, which lost 5 bases and 0 bases, there was a span of 9 bases. CDR3 DNA: TGTGCCAGCAGCGTGACAGCTAGCACAGATACGCAGTATTTT. Translated: CASSVTASTDTQYF.

V is TRBV6-1 and J is TRBJ2-7; D call uncertain. This CDR3 is built from 15 residues. The germline CDR1 and CDR2 sequences are MNHNS and SASEGT. Trimming took off 4 bases at V and 6 bases at J, with 19 bases between the two ends. The CDR3 DNA follows: TGTGCCAGCAGTGGACTTGTCGAGCGACTGAGCGAGCAGTACTTC. Residues: CASSGLVERLSEQYF.

The chain joins TRBV5-6 to TRBJ1-4; D remains ambiguous. Trimming pared 1 base from V and 8 bases from J, leaving 9 bases between. Germline V lookup: CDR1 SGHDT, CDR2 YYEEEE. The CDR3 is made up of 13 amino acids. As DNA, the CDR3 is TGTGCCAGCAGCTTGAGGCCCAGGGAAAAACTGTTTTTT. The encoded protein is CASSLRPREKLFF.

The chain couples TRBV7-8 to TRBJ2-2; tentative D call: TRBD2 (6 bases). Germline CDR1 and CDR2: SGHVS and FQNEAQ. Trimming left V 1 base short and J 5 bases short, with 11 bases between. The CDR3 loop spans 15 amino acids. This chain's CDR3 is CASSLVEGRTGELFF. As DNA, the CDR3 is TGTGCCAGCAGCTTAGTAGAGGGGAGGACCGGGGAGCTGTTTTTT.

V and J are TRBV5-1 and TRBJ2-5, with 7 positions matching TRBD2. In germline, CDR1 is SGHRS, CDR2 YFSETQ. The CDR3 covers 14 residues. The V segment lost 4 bases and the J segment 7 bases; nucleotides outside the gene matches: 10. This CDR3 is CASSLGPTGGTQYF. The CDR3 nucleotides are TGCGCCAGCAGCCTTGGCCCGACGGGGGGGACCCAGTACTTC.

The rearrangement links TRBV7-9 to TRBJ2-7; D unresolved. The V end lost 1 base, the J end lost 7 bases, and 23 bases lay between the germline ends. The CDR3 totals 17 residues. Per the germline V gene, CDR1 is SEHNR and CDR2 is FQNEAQ (reference sequence). CDR3 bases: TGTGCCAGCAGCTTAGTTACGGCGACCGAAGCAAAAACTGAGCAGTACTTC. This codes for CASSLVTATEAKTEQYF.

The V call is TRBV28, the J call TRBJ1-1; no reliable D call. Germline CDR1 reads MDHEN; CDR2 reads SYDVKM. CDR3 length equals 14 residues. Deletions cut 7 bases from V and 11 bases from J, with 23 bases between. The CDR3 DNA reads TGTGCCAGCACCCCCCAGGCCCCTTTTCTTGGGGCTTTCTTT. Residues: CASTPQAPFLGAFF.

This sequence joins TRBV29-1 and TRBJ2-1, with TRBD2 matching over 8 bases. Germline loops: CDR1 SQVTM, CDR2 ANQGSEA. V shed 3 bases and J 8 bases; nucleotides not matched to a gene: 12. The CDR3 loop spans 15 amino acids. This CDR3 reads CSVEPGLAVLHEQFF. The CDR3, as DNA: TGCAGCGTTGAGCCTGGACTAGCTGTTTTACATGAGCAGTTCTTC.

The chain uses TRBV4-1 and TRBJ2-1; D may be TRBD2 (7 bases). Trimming took 6 bases from V and 5 from J, leaving 23 bases between them. Germline CDR1 and CDR2: MGHRA and YSYEKL. The CDR3 contains 17 residues. The CDR3: CASRFMGGGPDNNEQFF. CDR3 DNA sequence: TGCGCCAGCAGATTCATGGGAGGGGGGCCCGATAACAATGAGCAGTTCTTC.

V and J are TRBV18 and TRBJ2-7; 9 nucleotides agree with TRBD1. The CDR3 has 17 amino acids. Germline CDR1 KGHSH, CDR2 LQKENI. V gave up 2 bases and J gave up 2 bases; unmatched junction bases: 10. The CDR3 reads CASSPISGGTGPYEQYF. CDR3 in DNA: TGTGCCAGCTCACCAATTAGTGGCGGGACAGGGCCCTACGAGCAGTACTTC.

CDR3 sequence (DNA): TGCGCCAGCGGTTGGACAGCTCCCTATAATTCACCCCTCCACTTT. This translates into CASGWTAPYNSPLHF. V usage is TRBV10-1 and J usage is TRBJ1-6; maybe TRBD1 (6 bases). Trimming removed 8 bases at V and 2 bases at J, with 13 bases between. Germline CDR1 WNHNN, CDR2 SYGVQD (reference sequence). The CDR3 extends over 15 amino acids.

The V call is TRBV28, the J call TRBJ2-3; D gene unclear. V lost 4 bases, J lost 4 bases, and 15 bases lay in between. Germline values: CDR1 MDHEN, CDR2 SYDVKM. The CDR3 is 15 residues long. CDR3 sequence: CASSSPRLGADTQYF. CDR3 in DNA: TGTGCCAGCAGTTCCCCTAGACTTGGAGCAGATACGCAGTATTTT.

The chain joins TRBV4-3 to TRBJ1-5; unclear D gene. The CDR3 runs to 14 residues. CDR1 is LGHNA and CDR2 is YSLEER in the germline V gene. Trimming left V 0 bases short and J 4 bases short, with 7 bases between. The CDR3 region is CASSQEFVNQPQHF. As DNA, the CDR3 is TGCGCCAGCAGCCAAGAGTTCGTTAATCAGCCCCAGCATTTT.

V is TRBV7-8 and J is TRBJ2-2; D uncertain. Per the germline V gene, CDR1 is SGHVS and CDR2 is FQNEAQ. V lost 5 bases and J lost 5, with 12 bases in between. CDR3 length: 14 residues. The CDR3 spells CASSPHEVTGELFF. The CDR3, as DNA: TGTGCCAGCAGCCCGCATGAGGTGACCGGGGAGCTGTTTTTT. The whole variable domain, filled in from reference TRBV7-8 and TRBJ2-2, reads GAGVSQSPRYKVAKRGQDVALRCDPISGHVSLFWYQQALGQGPEFLTYFQNEAQLDKSGLPSDRFFAERPEGSVSTLKIQRTQQEDSAVYLCASSPHEVTGELFFGEGSRLTVL.

Concerning this clone itself: One end of the junction fails to match germline, which may point to a read error. This rearrangement joins TRBV7-9 to TRBJ1-2; D remains unclear. Germline loops: CDR1 SEHNR, CDR2 FQNEAQ (reference sequence). CDR3 length: 8 residues. CDR3 sequence reads: CASSLEDF. DNA for the CDR3: TGTGCCAGCAGCTTAGAGGACTTC. Together with reference TRBV7-9 and TRBJ1-2, the CDR3 gives the full variable domain: DTGVSQNPRHKITKRGQNVTFRCDPISEHNRLYWYRQTLGQGPEFLTYFQNEAQLEKSRLLSDRFSAERPKGSFSTLEIQRTEQGDSAMYLCASSLEDFGSGTRLTVV.

The V call is TRBV6-5, the J call TRBJ2-3; D unclear. The germline V and J ends were trimmed by 7 bases and 5 bases, with 7 bases remaining between them. The CDR3 consists of 11 residues. Germline values: CDR1 MNHEY, CDR2 SVGAGI. The CDR3, as DNA: TGTGCCAGCACCTTAGAAGATACGCAGTATTTT. It is translated as CASTLEDTQYF.

This clone was observed a single time. The J gene is TRBJ2-1, the V gene TRBV6-6; D is undetermined. CDR1 MNHNY and CDR2 SVGAGI come from the germline V gene (reference sequence). Between the trimmed V and J ends, which lost 7 bases and 9 bases, there was a span of 22 bases. This CDR3 contains 15 residues. The chain's CDR3 is CASTPSDLYSGEQFF. In DNA form, the CDR3 reads TGTGCCAGCACCCCCTCGGACCTATACTCGGGTGAGCAGTTCTTC.

The chain combines TRBV5-1 with TRBJ2-3; D gene unclear. V lost 6 bases, J lost 4 bases, and 9 bases lay in between. Germline loops: CDR1 SGHRS, CDR2 YFSETQ. The length of the CDR3 is 12 residues. The CDR3 reads CASNPGADTQYF. CDR3 nucleotide sequence: TGCGCCAGCAATCCTGGGGCAGATACGCAGTATTTT.

This chain connects TRBV2 to TRBJ2-2; no firm D call. The CDR3 runs to 15 residues. The germline V gene encodes CDR1 SNHLY and CDR2 FYNNEI. Trimming took off 0 bases at V and 4 bases at J, with 9 bases between the two ends. Here the CDR3 DNA reads TGTGCCAGCAGTGAAGCGGGAAGAAGCACCGGGGAGCTGTTTTTT. Amino acids: CASSEAGRSTGELFF.

V gene TRBV7-8 combines with J gene TRBJ1-5; D ambiguous. The CDR3 is 12 amino acids. CDR1 is SGHVS and CDR2 is FQNEAQ in the germline V gene. V shed 1 base and J shed 11 bases, with 9 bases lying between them. The CDR3 loop is CASSLVGSAQHF. Written as DNA, the CDR3 is TGTGCCAGCAGCTTAGTCGGTTCGGCCCAGCATTTT.